This T cell receptor beta chain emerged from a study of OX40 agonist ivuxolimab in advanced cancers. Study-level information: At just under 85% male, the cohort had a mean age of about 60 years, ranging from roughly 20 to 85.

Profiling relied on immunoSEQ multiplex PCR, and the TCRdb table lists in-frame clones only, not all of them. The data hold approximately 23,000 clones, with approximately 84% observed a single time. The source is an adult with an advanced solid tumor such as melanoma, head and neck, liver or kidney cancer. Sequenced here: CD4+ or CD8+ T cells sorted from blood, sampled in a trial of the OX40 agonist ivuxolimab.

The CDR3 loop reads CASSLAPGYNEQFF. The CDR3 DNA is TGTGCCAGCAGCTTAGCCCCGGGATACAATGAGCAGTTCTTC. This rearrangement joins TRBV11-2 to TRBJ2-1; TRBD2 might be the D (5 bases). V lost 1 base to trimming and J lost 4 bases, with 8 bases between them. This CDR3 comprises 14 residues. Looked up from germline, CDR1 is SGHAT and CDR2 is FQNNGV.